The following is a T cell receptor (beta chain) sequence with its context. V shed 8 bases and J 5 bases; nucleotides not matched to a gene: 9. Germline V gene data show CDR1 as ENHRY and CDR2 as SYGVKD. This CDR3 is 14 amino acids long. With 60 Vbeta and 13 Jbeta primers, the PCR was carried out. TCRdb's copy holds only in-frame clones and misses some; the assay was immunoSEQ multiplex PCR. This sample yields roughly 140,000 clones, of which 75% to 80% are seen a single time; over 0.6% belongs to the top ten. This record belongs to a study of cytomegalovirus exposure and HLA in healthy donors. The specimen sequenced was PBMCs. The chain uses TRBV10-3 and TRBJ2-3, with 8 bases that match TRBD1. The TCR was taken from a male donor in good health and CMV-seronegative. CDR3 DNA: TGTGCCATCGACAGGGGAAAAGGGGGAGATACGCAGTATTTT. Encoded protein: CAIDRGKGGDTQYF.